The source of this T cell receptor (beta chain) is a study of blood T cell repertoires in COVID-19. At the level of the study: Sources were T cells, B-cell-depleted T cells, or PBMCs; the material itself was cDNA or gDNA.

During active infection, Seattle patients enrolled and were then monitored through disease. Using immunoSEQ multiplex PCR, the repertoire was profiled, and TCRdb retains in-frame clones only, with some absent. The sample contains approximately 390,000 clones, around 87% of which appear only once. The CDR3 runs 17 residues. V shed 0 bases and J shed 0 bases, with 15 bases lying between them. Germline V gene data show CDR1 as SGDLS and CDR2 as YYNGEE. The specimen was peripheral blood. The chain links TRBV9 to TRBJ1-1; D gene unclear. The receptor comes from a woman in her sixties with COVID-19, enrolled during active disease. In DNA form, the CDR3 reads TGTGCCAGCAGCGTAGGTGGGCAACTAGCAATGAACACTGAAGCTTTCTTT. The encoded protein is CASSVGGQLAMNTEAFF. Variable domain in full (rest from reference TRBV9 and TRBJ1-1): DSGVTQTPKHLITATGQRVTLRCSPRSGDLSVYWYQQSLDQGLQFLIQYYNGEERAKGNILERFSAQQFPDLHSELNLSSLELGDSALYFCASSVGGQLAMNTEAFFGQGTRLTVV.